This T cell receptor (beta chain) came from a study of blood T cell repertoires in COVID-19 (TCRdb year 2020). For the wider study: The collaborator samples originated in the United States, Italy and Spain and spanned the acute and convalescent phases of COVID-19. The material from the prospective study consisted of cDNA or gDNA derived from T cells, B-cell-depleted T cells, or PBMCs. The dataset comprised deeply sampled blood TCRbeta repertoires from subjects exposed to, actively infected with, or recovered from COVID-19. The repertoires were made available in a free public database intended to serve as a resource for research on the immune response to SARS-CoV-2. The samples were drawn from two sources: the first 160 participants of the ongoing ImmuneRACE study, and 1,254 subjects contributed by 6 global collaborators. Nearly every sample came with metadata listing a de-identified subject ID, COVID-19 status, age in years and sex. Where HLA class I and class II types were available, the types were taken from metadata supplied by the sample provider, not from assay-based typing. Beyond this particular receptor, the publication reports: The amount of clinical and demographic metadata varied by source and participant and was provided uncurated.

The immunoSEQ Assay, a bias-controlled multiplex PCR, was used to amplify TCRbeta CDR3 regions from genomic DNA. Processing in the source paper ran as follows. Nucleated cell counts per sample were estimated from amplification of reference gene primers within the assay. To quantify the absolute abundance of each unique TCRbeta CDR3 rearrangement, sequence reads were collapsed and filtered. Productive Simpson clonality was computed per sample as the square root of Simpson's diversity index over productive rearrangements. TCRdb obtained this table from immuneACCESS and retained in-frame rearrangements with V and J assigned. These tables miss some clones; where compared with another copy, unresolved V genes account for less than half of the shortfall, and the remainder is unexplained. From that table come the V and J calls and clone size; the DNA was used to work out D and trimming. In this sample the table shows 34,000 or so clones, about nine tenths of which occur a single time. 1.5% to 2% of the sample rests with the top ten.

Whole blood was collected in K2EDTA tubes by collaborating institutions according to the institutions' own protocols. Collaborator samples were shipped for TCRbeta analysis as frozen whole blood, isolated PBMCs, or DNA extracted from either sample type. A remark on this clone: Its antigen has not been determined. No much larger clonotype is one base removed from it; base qualities were not supplied.

From cysteine to phenylalanine, the CDR3 is 15 amino acids long. Of all the DNA, just the CDR3 is kept, 45 bases in frame from base 1. The CDR1 and CDR2 encoded by the germline V gene are SGHRS and YFSETQ. Trimming takes 4 bases from V and 7 bases from J, and the germline ends sit 17 bases apart. This TCR was recovered from a man between 50 and 59 years old with active or convalescent COVID-19. Sequenced input: peripheral blood. The chain was built from TRBV5-1 and TRBJ1-4; TRBD1 might be the D gene, on 5 matching bases. The DNA sequence follows: TGCGCCAGCAGCGTGGGGAAGGGGAACGGTGAAAAACTGTTTTTT. It translates as CASSVGKGNGEKLFF.